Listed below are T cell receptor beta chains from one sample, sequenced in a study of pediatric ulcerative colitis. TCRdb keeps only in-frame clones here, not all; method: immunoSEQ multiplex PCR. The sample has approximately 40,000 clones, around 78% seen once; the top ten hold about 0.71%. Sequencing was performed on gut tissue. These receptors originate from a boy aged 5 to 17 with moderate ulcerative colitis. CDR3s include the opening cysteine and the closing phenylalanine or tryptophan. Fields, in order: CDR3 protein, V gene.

CDR3 protein: CASSYHAGVPYEQYF; V gene: TRBV6-5
CDR3 protein: CATSRDRGQAHLREQYF; V gene: TRBV15
CDR3 protein: CATSRAVETQYF; V gene: TRBV15
CDR3 protein: CASSPVGQGEREQYF; V gene: TRBV5-4
CDR3 protein: CASSYRARGGTNEQFF; V gene: TRBV6-6
CDR3 protein: CASSLFLGRRGPTLSEQYF; V gene: TRBV13
CDR3 protein: CASSEAQGGTQYF; V gene: TRBV6-1
CDR3 protein: CASSQQWGWGTETQYF; V gene: TRBV4-1
CDR3 protein: CASSFAASSYNEQFF; V gene: TRBV7-7
CDR3 protein: CASSSPGDGNEQFF; V gene: TRBV5-6
CDR3 protein: CASNRGGYYEQYF; V gene: TRBV2
CDR3 protein: CASRPDPGLAPGETQYF; V gene: TRBV11-2
CDR3 protein: CASSDRDGYGYTF; V gene: TRBV19
CDR3 protein: CASRGDIYSNQPQHF; V gene: TRBV2
CDR3 protein: CASSANRVAPFSNQPQHF; V gene: TRBV2
CDR3 protein: CAISGGGGGASNEQFF; V gene: TRBV10-3
CDR3 protein: CASSLVLASSETQYF; V gene: TRBV7-9
CDR3 protein: CASSSRDRGSYGYTF; V gene: TRBV10-2
CDR3 protein: CASSPPGLAGGLDTQYF; V gene: TRBV18
CDR3 protein: CASITRQTARHEQFF; V gene: TRBV6-1
CDR3 protein: CASSLATGRETQYF; V gene: TRBV7-9
CDR3 protein: CASSSEGRLGELFF; V gene: TRBV13
CDR3 protein: CAWTGQPMWDTQYF; V gene: TRBV30
CDR3 protein: CASTLNTEAFF; V gene: TRBV5-1
CDR3 protein: CASSTGQMNTEAFF; V gene: TRBV19
CDR3 protein: CSVEDGHSYGYTF; V gene: TRBV29-1
CDR3 protein: CASSQDLRWSTDTQYF; V gene: TRBV4-1
CDR3 protein: CASSVGTGGGRTQHF; V gene: TRBV19
CDR3 protein: CASSLRDNEQFF; V gene: TRBV5-6
CDR3 protein: CASRPVGTYTGELFF; V gene: TRBV5-1
CDR3 protein: CASSQARTGGMSYEQYF; V gene: TRBV18
CDR3 protein: CASSLSQLDEQYF; V gene: TRBV7-8
CDR3 protein: CASSPSTNSPLHF; V gene: TRBV9
CDR3 protein: CASSSGRIYEQYF; V gene: TRBV5-5
CDR3 protein: CASSFTLAGVGNEQFF; V gene: TRBV27
CDR3 protein: CASSRQGQFSGANVLTF; V gene: TRBV4-1
CDR3 protein: CASSLTGGSLRNTGELFF; V gene: TRBV5-6
CDR3 protein: CASSPGAEGDTQYF; V gene: TRBV7-6
CDR3 protein: CSAIKHSGRARSYEQYF; V gene: TRBV29-1
CDR3 protein: CATTAGGRDTQYF; V gene: TRBV6-5
CDR3 protein: CASSQRGQGATDTQYF; V gene: TRBV7-3
CDR3 protein: CASSPQGNYGYTF; V gene: TRBV18
CDR3 protein: CASRGRGAPTEQYF; V gene: TRBV19
CDR3 protein: CASSPPAPGVDTQYF; V gene: TRBV23-1
CDR3 protein: CASSKQAGTEAFF; V gene: TRBV6-1
CDR3 protein: CASSVQLSSGANVLTF; V gene: TRBV9
CDR3 protein: CASSERWRSGNTIYF; V gene: TRBV10-1
CDR3 protein: CASSLATLAGQETQYF; V gene: TRBV7-2
CDR3 protein: CASSLADRNTGELFF; V gene: TRBV28
CDR3 protein: CASSYSTRGGNEQFF; V gene: TRBV6-5
CDR3 protein: CASSELAGGNTGELFF; V gene: TRBV6-1
CDR3 protein: CASSLGQSLAWGNTIYF; V gene: TRBV5-1
CDR3 protein: CASSPHPHSGWPPLHF; V gene: TRBV28
CDR3 protein: CASKQGGPNYNEQFF; V gene: TRBV28